One and the same sample provided the 26 T cell receptor beta chains below, sequenced in a study of shared clonotypes between healthy human individuals. Assay used: immunoSEQ multiplex PCR; TCRdb lists only in-frame clones, some missing. The sample lists fewer than 1 million clones; about 96% were seen once. CD45RO-negative, CCR7-positively selected cells formed the naive CD8 fraction, excluding terminally differentiated effector memory CD45RA+ cells. Sample: naive CD8+ T cells sorted from blood. The receptors stem from a man in his thirties or forties in good health.

The chain links TRBV5-4 to TRBJ2-7; 8 nucleotides line up with TRBD1. Germline V lookup: CDR1 SGHNT, CDR2 YYREEE (reference sequence). The CDR3 runs 15 residues. V trimming: 0 bases; J trimming: 2 bases; junction bases outside the gene matches: 4. The CDR3 region is CASSLGGTGAYEQYF. Here the CDR3 DNA reads TGTGCCAGCAGCTTGGGAGGGACAGGAGCCTACGAGCAGTACTTC.

By sample share, this clone is medium-sized. V is TRBV7-6 and J is TRBJ2-1, with a possible D match to TRBD2 (5 bases). Trimming pared 2 bases from V and 2 bases from J, leaving 13 bases between. Germline loops: CDR1 SGHVS, CDR2 FNYEAQ. The CDR3 is 16 amino acids. This CDR3 reads CASSLYAAGAYNEQFF. In DNA form, the CDR3 reads TGTGCCAGCAGCTTATACGCCGCGGGTGCCTACAATGAGCAGTTCTTC.

The chain joins TRBV28 to TRBJ2-1; D not resolved. V was cut by 6 bases and J by 0 bases, with 21 bases left in between. The CDR3 is made up of 18 amino acids. Per germline, CDR1 MDHEN and CDR2 SYDVKM. The DNA for the CDR3 is TGTGCCAGCAGATCCCCGTTACTTCTCAAAAGCTCCTACAATGAGCAGTTCTTC. It is translated as CASRSPLLLKSSYNEQFF.

The chain is built from TRBV5-6 and TRBJ2-3; D is uncertain. Trimming cost V 3 bases and J 1 base, with 3 bases left between them. The CDR3 has 12 residues. Germline CDR1 is SGHDT and CDR2 is YYEEEE. The CDR3 sequence is CASSWGTDTQYF. CDR3 sequence (DNA): TGTGCCAGCAGCTGGGGCACAGATACGCAGTATTTT.

This clone was seen only once. The rearrangement uses TRBV6-1 and TRBJ2-7; D is perhaps TRBD1 or TRBD2 (5 bases each). This CDR3 has 13 amino acids. CDR1 is MNHNS, CDR2 SASEGT, per germline. Trimming pared 8 bases from V and 0 bases from J, leaving 11 bases between. Here the CDR3 DNA reads TGTGCCAGCCGGGACGAAAACTCCTACGAGCAGTACTTC. This codes for CASRDENSYEQYF.

Turning to this clone: This specimen includes other DNA sequences encoding the same CDR3. The CDR3 is CASSYSYTGELFF. For the CDR3, the DNA is TGTGCCAGCAGTTATAGCTACACCGGGGAGCTGTTTTTT. This rearrangement joins TRBV6-5 to TRBJ2-2; D gene unclear. Between the trimmed V and J ends, which lost 3 bases and 3 bases, there was a span of 5 bases. This CDR3 is built from 13 residues. Germline assignment: CDR1 MNHEY and CDR2 SVGAGI.

Comment on this clone: This same CDR3 is encoded by further DNA sequences in the sample. This sequence joins TRBV5-6 and TRBJ2-7, with a possible D match to TRBD1 (5 bases). The germline V gene encodes CDR1 SGHDT and CDR2 YYEEEE. V lost 0 bases and J lost 2, with 9 bases in between. The CDR3 totals 14 residues. The CDR3 loop reads CASSLGQGPYEQYF. CDR3 nucleotide sequence: TGTGCCAGCAGCTTGGGGCAGGGTCCCTACGAGCAGTACTTC. The full variable domain, in which reference TRBV5-6 and TRBJ2-7 provide the parts outside the CDR3, is DAGVTQSPTHLIKTRGQQVTLRCSPKSGHDTVSWYQQALGQGPQFIFQYYEEEERQRGNFPDRFSGHQFPNYSSELNVNALLLGDSALYLCASSLGQGPYEQYFGPGTRLTVT.

The rearrangement uses TRBV28 and TRBJ1-5; TRBD1 agrees at 7 bases. V shed 8 bases and J 0 bases; nucleotides not matched to a gene: 19. The CDR3 runs 19 residues. Germline assignment: CDR1 MDHEN and CDR2 SYDVKM. The chain's CDR3 is CASEGGTLQGYYSNQPQHF. In DNA form, the CDR3 reads TGTGCCAGCGAGGGTGGTACTTTACAGGGGTACTATAGCAATCAGCCCCAGCATTTT. Full variable domain (rest looked up from reference TRBV28 and TRBJ1-5): DVKVTQSSRYLVKRTGEKVFLECVQDMDHENMFWYRQDPGLGLRLIYFSYDVKMKEKGDIPEGYSVSREKKERFSLILESASTNQTSMYLCASEGGTLQGYYSNQPQHFGDGTRLSIL.

V and J are TRBV7-3 and TRBJ2-5; the D gene is possibly TRBD1 (6 bases). This CDR3 is 15 amino acids long. The germline gives CDR1 SGHTA, CDR2 FQGTGA. V shed 2 bases and J shed 3 bases, with 13 bases lying between them. The CDR3 sequence: CASSLARTAEETQYF. For the CDR3, the DNA is TGTGCCAGCAGCTTAGCTAGGACAGCTGAAGAGACCCAGTACTTC.

This rearrangement joins TRBV9 to TRBJ2-6; D is possibly TRBD2 (6 bases). Germline V gene data show CDR1 as SGDLS and CDR2 as YYNGEE. The germline V and J ends were trimmed by 7 bases and 1 base, with 9 bases remaining between them. The CDR3 totals 14 residues. DNA for the CDR3: TGTGCCAGCGGAGGGAGGTCTGGGGCCAACGTCCTGACTTTC. Protein sequence: CASGGRSGANVLTF. Variable domain in full (rest from reference TRBV9 and TRBJ2-6): DSGVTQTPKHLITATGQRVTLRCSPRSGDLSVYWYQQSLDQGLQFLIQYYNGEERAKGNILERFSAQQFPDLHSELNLSSLELGDSALYFCASGGRSGANVLTFGAGSRLTVL.

The rearrangement links TRBV27 to TRBJ2-7; 7 nucleotides agree with TRBD1. This CDR3 comprises 12 residues. Germline loops: CDR1 MNHEY, CDR2 SMNVEV (reference sequence). The V segment lost 5 bases and the J segment 5 bases; nucleotides outside the gene matches: 3. The DNA of the CDR3 is TGTGCCAGCAGTCAAACAGGGGACGAGCAGTACTTC. This codes for CASSQTGDEQYF.

V gene TRBV29-1 combines with J gene TRBJ2-5; perhaps TRBD1 as D (5 bases). Germline V gene sequence: CDR1 SQVTM, CDR2 ANQGSEA. The CDR3 spans 13 residues. Trimming removed 4 bases from V and 2 bases from J, with 11 bases in between. The CDR3 region has the DNA TGCAGCGTTGCGGCAGGGCTTCAAGAGACCCAGTACTTC. Residues: CSVAAGLQETQYF.

The V and J genes are TRBV10-3 and TRBJ2-7; 8 bases map to TRBD2. This CDR3 has 13 amino acids. V gave up 7 bases and J gave up 3 bases; unmatched junction bases: 5. Per the germline V gene, CDR1 is ENHRY and CDR2 is SYGVKD. The CDR3 nucleotides are TGTGCCATCACTACGGGAGGGCTCTACGAGCAGTACTTC. Amino acid sequence: CAITTGGLYEQYF.

The J gene is TRBJ2-7, the V gene TRBV29-1; 7 bases match TRBD2. There are 15 residues in the CDR3. The germline V gene has CDR1 SQVTM and CDR2 ANQGSEA. V shed 2 bases, J shed 0 bases, and the junction held 7 bases outside the gene matches. CDR3 bases: TGCAGCGTTGAACTAGCGGTCTTGAGCTCCTACGAGCAGTACTTC. This sequence encodes CSVELAVLSSYEQYF.

This clone came up a few times. CDR3 region: CASSQENGYGYTF. CDR3 bases: TGCGCCAGCAGCCAAGAGAATGGGTATGGCTACACCTTC. The chain links TRBV4-1 to TRBJ1-2; D unresolved. Germline V lookup: CDR1 MGHRA, CDR2 YSYEKL. With 0 bases removed from V and 5 bases from J, the gap between germline ends came to 7 bases. The CDR3 contains 13 residues.

J is TRBJ2-1 and V is TRBV7-6; TRBD2 agrees at 16 bases. The V and J ends lost 2 bases and 0 bases, in that order; junction bases with no gene match: 10. Germline lookup yields CDR1 SGHVS and CDR2 FNYEAQ. The CDR3 covers 21 residues. CDR3 amino acids: CASSLWGTSGREMSSYNEQFF. In DNA form, the CDR3 reads TGTGCCAGCAGCTTATGGGGGACTAGCGGGAGGGAGATGAGCTCCTACAATGAGCAGTTCTTC.

The rearrangement links TRBV20-1 to TRBJ2-7; unclear D gene. The CDR3 is 11 amino acids. Per the germline V gene, CDR1 is DFQATT and CDR2 is SNEGSKA (reference sequence). In DNA, the CDR3 is TGCAGCGTCTGGTTCTCCTACGAGCAGTACTTC. As protein: CSVWFSYEQYF.

This chain links TRBV10-3 with TRBJ2-5, with D possibly being TRBD1 (6 bases). Per the germline V gene, CDR1 is ENHRY and CDR2 is SYGVKD. The V end was cut by 0 bases, the J end by 5 bases, with 19 bases between. This CDR3 has 17 amino acids. CDR3 bases: TGTGCCATCAGTGAGTCGTTAGAGGGGGATCTTACGGAGACCCAGTACTTC. Its translation is CAISESLEGDLTETQYF.

The chain carries TRBV28 and TRBJ1-5; 8 bases match TRBD1. Germline V lookup: CDR1 MDHEN, CDR2 SYDVKM. Trimming removed 6 bases from V and 0 bases from J; junction bases left unmatched: 10. The CDR3 extends over 17 amino acids. CDR3 coding DNA: TGTGCCAGCAGGGAGGACAGGGACGGAGTTAGCAATCAGCCCCAGCATTTT. Amino acids: CASREDRDGVSNQPQHF.

This sequence joins TRBV18 and TRBJ2-3; TRBD2 is a possible D gene (5 bases). The CDR3 contains 15 residues. CDR1 and CDR2 (germline): KGHSH, LQKENI. Trimming shortened V by 5 bases and J by 0 bases, and 12 bases separated the two germline ends. The CDR3 sequence is CASSWTSGSTDTQYF. In DNA form, the CDR3 reads TGTGCCAGCTCATGGACCAGCGGAAGCACAGATACGCAGTATTTT.

The count of this clone is one. V gene TRBV29-1 combines with J gene TRBJ1-2; D gene ambiguous. This CDR3 has 16 amino acids. The germline V and J ends were trimmed by 0 bases and 0 bases, with 14 bases remaining between them. CDR1 is SQVTM and CDR2 is ANQGSEA in the germline V gene. DNA for the CDR3: TGCAGCGTTGAAGATCCTGTGGAGAAAGCTAACTATGGCTACACCTTC. Residues: CSVEDPVEKANYGYTF. Full variable domain (rest looked up from reference TRBV29-1 and TRBJ1-2): SAVISQKPSRDICQRGTSLTIQCQVDSQVTMMFWYRQQPGQSLTLIATANQGSEATYESGFVIDKFPISRPNLTFSTLTVSNMSPEDSSIYLCSVEDPVEKANYGYTFGSGTRLTVV.

V gene TRBV29-1 combines with J gene TRBJ1-1; D ambiguous. The CDR3 extends over 11 amino acids. Trimming took off 4 bases at V and 7 bases at J, with 10 bases between the two ends. CDR1 and CDR2 (germline): SQVTM, ANQGSEA. The DNA for the CDR3 is TGCAGCGTTGCTCCAGGCTTTGAAGCTTTCTTT. Translation: CSVAPGFEAFF.

This chain joins TRBV29-1 and TRBJ2-3; D unclear. Between the trimmed V and J ends, which lost 5 bases and 4 bases, there was a span of 4 bases. The CDR3 length is 10 residues. In germline, CDR1 is SQVTM, CDR2 ANQGSEA. For the CDR3, the DNA is TGCAGCGTTATGTCAGATACGCAGTATTTT. It is translated as CSVMSDTQYF.

J is TRBJ2-2 and V is TRBV4-1; D is ambiguous. V was pared by 0 bases and J by 0 bases, with 5 bases between. From germline, CDR1 is MGHRA and CDR2 YSYEKL. The CDR3 contains 15 residues. CDR3 protein: CASSQEIANTGELFF. CDR3 nucleotide sequence: TGCGCCAGCAGCCAAGAGATTGCGAACACCGGGGAGCTGTTTTTT.

The V and J genes are TRBV9 and TRBJ2-3, with D hard to call. CDR3 size: 16 residues. Trimming removed 0 bases from V and 1 base from J, with 12 bases in between. The V gene's germline CDR1 is SGDLS and CDR2 YYNGEE. CDR3 amino acids: CASSVEAYSGTDTQYF. DNA for the CDR3: TGTGCCAGCAGCGTAGAGGCCTACTCCGGCACAGATACGCAGTATTTT.

The chain combines TRBV14 with TRBJ2-3; perhaps TRBD2 as D (6 bases). V lost 11 bases and J 2 bases, leaving 29 bases between the germline ends. Germline V gene sequence: CDR1 SGHDN, CDR2 FVKESK. This CDR3 contains 18 residues. The CDR3 sequence: CAAKTSSWMGRSTDTQYF. DNA for the CDR3: TGTGCCGCCAAGACTAGTTCTTGGATGGGTCGCTCCACAGATACGCAGTATTTT.